This T cell receptor beta chain was sequenced in a study of T cells in Graves' hyperthyroidism and ophthalmopathy. RNA transcripts were the template for amplifying TCR beta CDR3 regions. Researchers ran a first-round RT-PCR on the TCR CDR3 using the HTBI primer set. TCRdb itself ran the multiplex PCR reads through MiXCR, one entry per CDR3 protein. The sample yields about 400,000 distinct CDR3 sequences, about 16% seen once. This clonotype was observed a handful of times. The V gene's germline CDR1 is KGHSH and CDR2 LQKENI. This CDR3 has 16 amino acids. V was trimmed by 0 bases and J by 3 bases, leaving 12 bases between them.

The sequenced material came from blood. The clonotype was recovered from an older woman with Graves' ophthalmopathy. The chain uses TRBV18 and TRBJ1-3; D gene unclear. Here the CDR3 reads CASSPPGSINGNTIYF. CDR3 DNA sequence: TGTGCCAGCTCACCACCCGGCTCAATCAATGGAAACACCATATATTTT.